One T cell receptor (beta chain) is described in this entry. As originally analysed: How many nucleated cells were present was estimated from reference gene primer amplification. TCRdb's table, derived via immunoSEQ multiplex PCR, lists solely in-frame clones and lacks some. That table is the source of V, J and clone size, and D and trimming were worked out from the DNA. Here the sample spans roughly 110,000 clones, roughly 80% being singletons. The data originate from a study of blood T cell repertoires in COVID-19. Study details: COVID-19 samples from acute and convalescent phases originated in the United States, Italy and Spain. PBMCs, B-cell-depleted T cells, or T cells provided the cDNA or gDNA that made up the material.

V dropped 6 bases and J dropped 2 bases, with 11 bases sitting between them. Per the germline V gene, CDR1 is MNHEY and CDR2 is SVGAGI. This CDR3 has 13 residues. Input material: peripheral blood. The sequence was collected from a man aged 45 to 65 with acute or convalescent COVID-19. The V call is TRBV6-5, the J call TRBJ2-7, with D perhaps TRBD1 (5 bases). The CDR3 protein is CASSFDRTYEQYF. CDR3 nucleotide sequence: TGTGCCAGCAGCTTTGACAGAACCTACGAGCAGTACTTC.